These T cell receptor beta chains were read from a single sample in a study of a mutant IDH1 vaccine in newly diagnosed glioma. Antigens for these TCRs are unknown. Assay used: immunoSEQ multiplex PCR; TCRdb lists only in-frame clones, some missing. The sample records more than 50,000 clones, 65% being singletons. This material consisted of peripheral blood mononuclear cells (PBMCs), taken from a glioma patient whose treatment included an IDH1 peptide vaccine. The receptors were sampled from a middle-aged man with glioma. Some clones in this sample may be carry-over from other donors' samples. Each CDR3 is given without its conserved first and last residue.

J gene: TRBJ2-3
V gene: TRBV7-2
CDR3 protein: ASSSRDRADTQY

J gene: TRBJ1-6
V gene: TRBV7-2
CDR3 protein: ASSLALGLNSPLH

J gene: TRBJ2-7
V gene: TRBV2
CDR3 protein: ASTPGRTYEQY

J gene: TRBJ2-7
V gene: TRBV20-1
CDR3 protein: SAERGDEQY

J gene: TRBJ2-7
V gene: TRBV2
CDR3 protein: ASSEPASGGYEQY

J gene: TRBJ2-1
V gene: TRBV5-1
CDR3 protein: ASSLGRANNEQF

J gene: TRBJ2-3
V gene: TRBV19
CDR3 protein: ASSIVPVGLAGSTDTQY

J gene: TRBJ2-7
V gene: TRBV19
CDR3 protein: ASSPPGTAAYEQY

J gene: TRBJ1-1
V gene: TRBV9
CDR3 protein: ASSVGDSSSEAF

J gene: TRBJ2-4
V gene: TRBV2
CDR3 protein: ASSPRTATENIQY

J gene: TRBJ2-5
V gene: TRBV11-2
CDR3 protein: ASSLGGTGGQETQY

J gene: TRBJ2-5
V gene: TRBV7-8
CDR3 protein: ASSFVRETQY

J gene: TRBJ1-6
V gene: TRBV18
CDR3 protein: ASSPEGDSPLH

J gene: TRBJ2-1
V gene: TRBV30
CDR3 protein: AWSPGALSNEQF

J gene: TRBJ1-6
V gene: TRBV19
CDR3 protein: ASTRQVYNSPLH

J gene: TRBJ2-1
V gene: TRBV4-1
CDR3 protein: ASSPRGQYNEQF

J gene: TRBJ2-7
V gene: TRBV2
CDR3 protein: ASTENRPGFSYEQY

J gene: TRBJ2-5
V gene: TRBV29-1
CDR3 protein: SVGSGAWTQY

J gene: TRBJ1-5
V gene: TRBV5-8
CDR3 protein: ASSRRDSIGQPQH

J gene: TRBJ2-3
V gene: TRBV7-6
CDR3 protein: ASSNQGATDTQY

J gene: TRBJ1-3
V gene: TRBV30
CDR3 protein: AWSVRGGSDTIY

J gene: TRBJ2-3
V gene: TRBV6-4
CDR3 protein: ASSEGLADTDTQY

J gene: TRBJ2-7
V gene: TRBV6-5
CDR3 protein: ASSYSSWGPTYEQY

J gene: TRBJ2-5
V gene: TRBV5-6
CDR3 protein: ASRQTPVMETQY

J gene: TRBJ1-3
V gene: TRBV5-6
CDR3 protein: ASSREMGSGNTIY

J gene: TRBJ2-3
V gene: TRBV25-1
CDR3 protein: ASSEGGNTQY

J gene: TRBJ2-7
V gene: TRBV7-2
CDR3 protein: ASSLGFGGYHEQY

J gene: TRBJ2-1
V gene: TRBV27
CDR3 protein: ASSPSLGEAMNEQF

J gene: TRBJ2-6
V gene: TRBV7-9
CDR3 protein: ASSTDRVLSSGANVLT

J gene: TRBJ1-3
V gene: TRBV7-9
CDR3 protein: ASSPPGNTIY

J gene: TRBJ1-4
V gene: TRBV29-1
CDR3 protein: SVQDRATNEKLF

J gene: TRBJ2-7
V gene: TRBV25-1
CDR3 protein: ASSRAWGRGGNEQY

J gene: TRBJ2-6
V gene: TRBV5-4
CDR3 protein: ASSPPDGANVLT

J gene: TRBJ2-3
V gene: TRBV4-1
CDR3 protein: ASSRVPSTDTQY

J gene: TRBJ1-1
V gene: TRBV2
CDR3 protein: ASSAGQNTEAF

J gene: TRBJ2-7
V gene: TRBV5-1
CDR3 protein: ASSLNQGAYPYEQY

J gene: TRBJ2-5
V gene: TRBV25-1
CDR3 protein: ASSEQGWYQETQY

J gene: TRBJ2-3
V gene: TRBV6-6
CDR3 protein: ASSYGGRSDTQY

J gene: TRBJ2-2
V gene: TRBV27
CDR3 protein: ASSIGTSGGTGELF

J gene: TRBJ2-5
V gene: TRBV18
CDR3 protein: ASSSGETQY

J gene: TRBJ2-2
V gene: TRBV6-4
CDR3 protein: ASIPGQASNTGELF

J gene: TRBJ2-5
V gene: TRBV19
CDR3 protein: ASSIDRGTVRETQY